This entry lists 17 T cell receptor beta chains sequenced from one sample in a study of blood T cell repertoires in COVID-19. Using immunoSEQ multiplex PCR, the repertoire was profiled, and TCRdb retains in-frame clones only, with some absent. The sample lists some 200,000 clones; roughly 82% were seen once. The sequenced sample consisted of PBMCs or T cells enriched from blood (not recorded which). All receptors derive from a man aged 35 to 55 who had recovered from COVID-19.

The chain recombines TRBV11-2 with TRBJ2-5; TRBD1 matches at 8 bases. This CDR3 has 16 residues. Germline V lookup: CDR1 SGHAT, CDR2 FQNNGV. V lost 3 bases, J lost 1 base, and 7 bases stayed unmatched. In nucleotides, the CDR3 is TGTGCCAGCAGCTTCATGACAGGGGCACCCCAAGAGACCCAGTACTTC. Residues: CASSFMTGAPQETQYF.

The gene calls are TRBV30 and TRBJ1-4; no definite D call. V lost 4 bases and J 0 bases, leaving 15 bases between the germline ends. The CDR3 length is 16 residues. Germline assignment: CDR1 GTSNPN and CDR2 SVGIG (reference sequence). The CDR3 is CAWNSQKPTTNEKLFF. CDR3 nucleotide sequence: TGTGCCTGGAACTCACAGAAACCTACAACTAATGAAAAACTGTTTTTT.

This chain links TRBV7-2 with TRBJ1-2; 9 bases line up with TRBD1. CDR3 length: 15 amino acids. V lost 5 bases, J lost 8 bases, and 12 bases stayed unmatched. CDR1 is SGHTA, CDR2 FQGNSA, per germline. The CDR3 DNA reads TGTGCCAGCAGCATCTACCGGGACAGGGAGAAGGGCTACACCTTC. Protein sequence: CASSIYRDREKGYTF.

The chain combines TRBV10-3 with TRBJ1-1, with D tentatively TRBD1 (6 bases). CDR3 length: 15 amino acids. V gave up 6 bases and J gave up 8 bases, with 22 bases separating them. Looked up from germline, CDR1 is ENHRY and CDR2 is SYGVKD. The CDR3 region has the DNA TGTGCCATCAGGATAGTTGAGGGGGAATCGGAGGAAGCTTTCTTT. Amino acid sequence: CAIRIVEGESEEAFF.

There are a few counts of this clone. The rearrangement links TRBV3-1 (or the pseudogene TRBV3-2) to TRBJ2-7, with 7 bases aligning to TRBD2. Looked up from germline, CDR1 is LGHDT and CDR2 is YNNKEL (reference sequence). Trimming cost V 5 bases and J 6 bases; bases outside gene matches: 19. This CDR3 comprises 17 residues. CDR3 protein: CASSGGEGQPRSSEQYF. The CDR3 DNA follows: TGTGCCAGCAGCGGCGGGGAGGGGCAACCGCGTTCGTCCGAGCAGTACTTC.

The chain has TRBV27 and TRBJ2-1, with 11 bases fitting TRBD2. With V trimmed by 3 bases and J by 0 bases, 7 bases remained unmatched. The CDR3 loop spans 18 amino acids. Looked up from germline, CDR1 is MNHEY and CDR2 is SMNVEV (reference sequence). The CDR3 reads CASSFLGTSGSSYNEQFF. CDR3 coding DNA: TGTGCCAGCAGTTTCTTAGGGACTAGCGGCAGCTCCTACAATGAGCAGTTCTTC.

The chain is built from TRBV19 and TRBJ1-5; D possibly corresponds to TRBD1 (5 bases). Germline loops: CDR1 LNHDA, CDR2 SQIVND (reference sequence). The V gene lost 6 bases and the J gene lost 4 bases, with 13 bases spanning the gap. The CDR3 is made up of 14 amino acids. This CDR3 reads CASRISGFNQPQHF. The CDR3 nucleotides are TGTGCCAGTAGAATCTCAGGGTTTAATCAGCCCCAGCATTTT.

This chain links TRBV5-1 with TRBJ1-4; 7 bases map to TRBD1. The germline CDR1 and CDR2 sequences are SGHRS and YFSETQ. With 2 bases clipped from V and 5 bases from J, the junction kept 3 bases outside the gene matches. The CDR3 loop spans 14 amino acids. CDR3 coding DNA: TGCGCCAGCAGCTTCGGAGGGGGCAATGAAAAACTGTTTTTT. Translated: CASSFGGGNEKLFF. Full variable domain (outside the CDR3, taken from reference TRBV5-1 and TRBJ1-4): KAGVTQTPRYLIKTRGQQVTLSCSPISGHRSVSWYQQTPGQGLQFLFEYFSETQRNKGNFPGRFSGRQFSNSRSEMNVSTLELGDSALYLCASSFGGGNEKLFFGSGTQLSVL.

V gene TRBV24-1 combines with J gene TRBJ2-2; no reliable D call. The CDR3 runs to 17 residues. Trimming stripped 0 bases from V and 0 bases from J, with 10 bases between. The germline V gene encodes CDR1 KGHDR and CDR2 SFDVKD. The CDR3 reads CATSDLRRGANTGELFF. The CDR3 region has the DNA TGTGCCACCAGTGATTTGCGGCGCGGCGCGAACACCGGGGAGCTGTTTTTT.

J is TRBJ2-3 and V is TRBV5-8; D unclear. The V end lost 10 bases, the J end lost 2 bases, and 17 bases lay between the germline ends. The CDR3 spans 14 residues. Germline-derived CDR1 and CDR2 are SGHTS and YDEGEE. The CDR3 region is CASRFERITDTQYF. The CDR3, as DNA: TGTGCCTCACGCTTTGAGAGAATCACAGATACGCAGTATTTT. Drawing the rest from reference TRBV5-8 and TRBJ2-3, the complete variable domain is EAGVTQSPTHLIKTRGQQATLRCSPISGHTSVYWYQQALGLGLQFLLWYDEGEERNRGNFPPRFSGRQFPNYSSELNVNALELEDSALYLCASRFERITDTQYFGPGTRLTVL.

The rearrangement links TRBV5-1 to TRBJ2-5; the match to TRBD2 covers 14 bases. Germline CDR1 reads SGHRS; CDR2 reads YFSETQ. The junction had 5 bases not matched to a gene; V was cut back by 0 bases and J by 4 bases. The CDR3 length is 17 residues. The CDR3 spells CASSLGGTSGSSETQYF. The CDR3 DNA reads TGCGCCAGCAGCTTGGGGGGGACTAGCGGGAGTTCAGAGACCCAGTACTTC.

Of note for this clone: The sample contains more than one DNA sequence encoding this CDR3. The CDR3, as DNA: TGTGCCAGCAGCGTAGCGGCGGGGAGCTACGAGCAGTACTTC. This gives the protein CASSVAAGSYEQYF. The chain recombines TRBV9 with TRBJ2-7, with D perhaps TRBD2 (6 bases). Looked up from germline, CDR1 is SGDLS and CDR2 is YYNGEE. CDR3 length: 14 amino acids. Trimming removed 0 bases at V and 3 bases at J, with 10 bases between.

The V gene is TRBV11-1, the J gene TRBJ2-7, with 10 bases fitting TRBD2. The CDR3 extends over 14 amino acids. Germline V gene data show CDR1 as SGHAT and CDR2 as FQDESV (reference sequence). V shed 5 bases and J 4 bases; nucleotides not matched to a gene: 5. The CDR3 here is CASSVGLAVYEQYV. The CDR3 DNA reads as TGTGCCAGCAGCGTCGGACTAGCGGTGTACGAGCAGTACGTC.

CDR3 in DNA: TGTGCCAGCAGTTACAGGGGGTTCACAGATACGCAGTATTTT. Translation gives CASSYRGFTDTQYF. The V call is TRBV6-2 or TRBV6-3, the J call TRBJ2-3; maybe TRBD1 (6 bases). Trimming took off 2 bases at V and 2 bases at J, with 8 bases between the two ends. This CDR3 is 14 amino acids long. Germline V CDR1 and CDR2: MNHEY, SVGEGT.

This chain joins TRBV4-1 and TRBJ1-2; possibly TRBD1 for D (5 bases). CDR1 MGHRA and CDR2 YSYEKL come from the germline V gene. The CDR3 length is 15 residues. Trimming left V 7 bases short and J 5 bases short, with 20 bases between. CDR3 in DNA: TGCGCCAGCACTCCGGAGGGGTACGCCGAATATGGCTACACCTTC. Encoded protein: CASTPEGYAEYGYTF.

CDR3 in amino acids: CASRPASGLAGTGELFF. DNA for the CDR3: TGTGCCAGCAGGCCAGCCTCGGGACTAGCGGGTACCGGGGAGCTGTTTTTT. The J gene is TRBJ2-2, the V gene TRBV2; 12 bases fit TRBD2. The CDR3 loop spans 17 amino acids. Germline CDR1 is SNHLY and CDR2 is FYNNEI. The junction had 10 bases not matched to a gene; V was cut back by 6 bases and J by 5 bases.

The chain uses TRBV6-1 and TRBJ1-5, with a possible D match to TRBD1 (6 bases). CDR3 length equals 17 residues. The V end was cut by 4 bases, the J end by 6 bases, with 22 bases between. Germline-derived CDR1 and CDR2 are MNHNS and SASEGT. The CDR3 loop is CASSVRQVPLYSQPQHF. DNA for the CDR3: TGTGCCAGCAGTGTAAGACAGGTACCGCTATATAGTCAGCCCCAGCATTTT.